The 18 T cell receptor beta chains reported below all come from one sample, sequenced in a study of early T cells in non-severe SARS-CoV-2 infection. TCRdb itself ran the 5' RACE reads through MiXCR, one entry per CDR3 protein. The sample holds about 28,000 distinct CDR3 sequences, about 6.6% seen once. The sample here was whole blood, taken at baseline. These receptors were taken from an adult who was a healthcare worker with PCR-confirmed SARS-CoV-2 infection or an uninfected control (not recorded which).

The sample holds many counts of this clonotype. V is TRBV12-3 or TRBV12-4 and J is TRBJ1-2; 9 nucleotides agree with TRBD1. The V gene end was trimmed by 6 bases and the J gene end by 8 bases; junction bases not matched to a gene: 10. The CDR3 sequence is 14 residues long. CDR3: CASSQQGAIRGYTF. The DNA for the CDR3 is TGTGCCAGCAGCCAACAGGGGGCGATTCGGGGCTACACCTTC.

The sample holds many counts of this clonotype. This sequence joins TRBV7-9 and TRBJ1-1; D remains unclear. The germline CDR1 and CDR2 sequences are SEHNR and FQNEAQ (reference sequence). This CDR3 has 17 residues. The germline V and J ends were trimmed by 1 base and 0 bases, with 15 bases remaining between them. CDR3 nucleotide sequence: TGTGCCAGCAGCTTAGACTCTCTACTAGTGATGAACACTGAAGCTTTCTTT. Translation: CASSLDSLLVMNTEAFF.

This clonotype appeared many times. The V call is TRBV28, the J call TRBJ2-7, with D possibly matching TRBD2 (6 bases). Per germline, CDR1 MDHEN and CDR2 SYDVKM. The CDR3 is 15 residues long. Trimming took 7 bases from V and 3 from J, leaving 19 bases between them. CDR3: CASTKTGGGNYEQYF. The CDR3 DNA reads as TGTGCCAGCACCAAAACAGGTGGGGGGAACTACGAGCAGTACTTC.

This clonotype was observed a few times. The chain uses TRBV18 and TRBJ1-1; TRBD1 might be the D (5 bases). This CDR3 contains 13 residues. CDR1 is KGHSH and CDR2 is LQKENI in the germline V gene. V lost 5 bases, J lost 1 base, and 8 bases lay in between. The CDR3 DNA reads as TGTGCCAGCTCATCAGGGCCGAACACTGAAGCTTTCTTT. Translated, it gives CASSSGPNTEAFF. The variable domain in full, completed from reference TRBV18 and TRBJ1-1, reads NAGVMQNPRHLVRRRGQEARLRCSPMKGHSHVYWYRQLPEEGLKFMVYLQKENIIDESGMPKERFSAEFPKEGPSILRIQQVVRGDSAAYFCASSSGPNTEAFFGQGTRLTVV.

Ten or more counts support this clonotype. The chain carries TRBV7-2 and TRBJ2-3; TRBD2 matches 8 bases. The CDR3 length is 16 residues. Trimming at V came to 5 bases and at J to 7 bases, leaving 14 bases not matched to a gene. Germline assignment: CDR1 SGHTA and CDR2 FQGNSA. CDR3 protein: CASSPPRGGLGYTQYF. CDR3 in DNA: TGTGCCAGCAGCCCTCCCCGCGGGGGGCTTGGGTATACGCAGTATTTT.

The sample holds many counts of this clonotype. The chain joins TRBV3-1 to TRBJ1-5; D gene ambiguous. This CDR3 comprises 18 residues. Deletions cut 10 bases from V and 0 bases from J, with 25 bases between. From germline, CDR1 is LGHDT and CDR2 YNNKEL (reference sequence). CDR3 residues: CAITSKATESNSNQPQHF. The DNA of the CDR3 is TGTGCCATCACGTCCAAGGCGACGGAGTCTAATAGCAATCAGCCCCAGCATTTT.

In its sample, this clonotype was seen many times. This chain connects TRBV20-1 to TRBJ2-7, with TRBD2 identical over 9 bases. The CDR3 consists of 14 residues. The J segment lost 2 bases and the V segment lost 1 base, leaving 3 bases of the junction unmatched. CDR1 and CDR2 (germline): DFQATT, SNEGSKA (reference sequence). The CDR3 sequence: CSARGLAGPYEQYF. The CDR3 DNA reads TGCAGTGCTAGAGGGCTAGCGGGGCCCTACGAGCAGTACTTC.

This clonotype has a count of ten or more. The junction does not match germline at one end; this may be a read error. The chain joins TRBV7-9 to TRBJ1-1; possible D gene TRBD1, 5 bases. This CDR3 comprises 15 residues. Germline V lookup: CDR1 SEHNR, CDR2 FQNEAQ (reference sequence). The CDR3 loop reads CASSNRDGIRTEVFF. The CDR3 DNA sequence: TGTGCCAGCAGCAACCGGGACGGCATAAGGACTGAAGTTTTCTTT.

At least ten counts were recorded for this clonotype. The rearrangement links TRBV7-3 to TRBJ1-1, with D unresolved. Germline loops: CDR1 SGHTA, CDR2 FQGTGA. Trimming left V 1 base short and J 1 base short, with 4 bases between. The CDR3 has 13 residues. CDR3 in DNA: TGTGCCAGCAGCTTAATCGGGAACACTGAAGCTTTCTTT. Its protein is CASSLIGNTEAFF.

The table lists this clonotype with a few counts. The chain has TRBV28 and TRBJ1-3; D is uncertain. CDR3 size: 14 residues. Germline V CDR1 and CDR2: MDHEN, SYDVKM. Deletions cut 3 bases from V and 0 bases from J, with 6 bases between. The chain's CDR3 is CASSFGGSGNTIYF. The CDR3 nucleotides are TGTGCCAGCAGTTTCGGCGGCTCTGGAAACACCATATATTTT.

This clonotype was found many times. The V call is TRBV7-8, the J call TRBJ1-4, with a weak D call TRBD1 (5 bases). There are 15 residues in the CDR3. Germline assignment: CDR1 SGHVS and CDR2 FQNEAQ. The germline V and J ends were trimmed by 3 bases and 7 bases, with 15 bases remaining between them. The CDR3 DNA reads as TGTGCCAGCAGCTTCAGACGGGGGGTTTTTGAAAAACTGTTTTTT. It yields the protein CASSFRRGVFEKLFF.

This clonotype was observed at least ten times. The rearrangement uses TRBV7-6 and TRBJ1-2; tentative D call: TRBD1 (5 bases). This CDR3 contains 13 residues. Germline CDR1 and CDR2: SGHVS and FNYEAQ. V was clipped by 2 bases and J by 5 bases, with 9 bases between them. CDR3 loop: CASSLQGRYGYTF. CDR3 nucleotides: TGTGCCAGCAGCTTACAGGGAAGGTATGGCTACACCTTC.

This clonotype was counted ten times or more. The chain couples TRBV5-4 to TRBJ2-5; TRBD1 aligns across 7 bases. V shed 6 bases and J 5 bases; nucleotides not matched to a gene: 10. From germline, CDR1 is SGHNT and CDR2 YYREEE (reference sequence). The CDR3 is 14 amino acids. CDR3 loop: CASTAQGSGETQYF. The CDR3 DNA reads TGTGCCAGCACCGCACAGGGGTCAGGTGAGACCCAGTACTTC.

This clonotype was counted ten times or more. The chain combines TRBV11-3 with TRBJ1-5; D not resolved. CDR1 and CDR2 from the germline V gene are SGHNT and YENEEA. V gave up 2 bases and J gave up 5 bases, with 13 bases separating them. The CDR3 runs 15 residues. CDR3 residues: CASSLRGLLHQPQHF. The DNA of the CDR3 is TGTGCCAGCAGCTTACGAGGCCTCCTCCATCAGCCCCAGCATTTT. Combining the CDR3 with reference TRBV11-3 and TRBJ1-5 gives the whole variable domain EAGVVQSPRYKIIEKKQPVAFWCNPISGHNTLYWYLQNLGQGPELLIRYENEEAVDDSQLPKDRFSAERLKGVDSTLKIQPAELGDSAVYLCASSLRGLLHQPQHFGDGTRLSIL.

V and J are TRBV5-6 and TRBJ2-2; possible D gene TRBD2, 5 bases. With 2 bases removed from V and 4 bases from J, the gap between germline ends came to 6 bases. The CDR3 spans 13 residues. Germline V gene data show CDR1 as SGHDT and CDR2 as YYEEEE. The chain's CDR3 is CASSFEGTGELFF. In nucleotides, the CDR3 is TGTGCCAGCAGCTTCGAGGGCACCGGGGAGCTGTTTTTT.

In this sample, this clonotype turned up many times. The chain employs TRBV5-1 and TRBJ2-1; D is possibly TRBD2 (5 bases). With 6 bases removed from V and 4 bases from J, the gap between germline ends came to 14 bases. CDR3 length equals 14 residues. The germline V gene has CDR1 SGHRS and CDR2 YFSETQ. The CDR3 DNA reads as TGCGCCAGCAACCGGGGTAGCATATACAATGAGCAGTTCTTC. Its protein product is CASNRGSIYNEQFF.

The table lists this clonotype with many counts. CDR3 bases: TGTGCCAGCAGCCTCGGACAGTTCACTGAAGCTTTCTTT. Translated: CASSLGQFTEAFF. The chain has TRBV3-1 and TRBJ1-1; perhaps TRBD1 as D (6 bases). Trimming took off 4 bases at V and 4 bases at J, with 10 bases between the two ends. From germline, CDR1 is LGHDT and CDR2 YNNKEL (reference sequence). This CDR3 spans 13 amino acids. Together with reference TRBV3-1 and TRBJ1-1, the CDR3 gives the full variable domain: DTAVSQTPKYLVTQMGNDKSIKCEQNLGHDTMYWYKQDSKKFLKIMFSYNNKELIINETVPNRFSPKSPDKAHLNLHINSLELGDSAVYFCASSLGQFTEAFFGQGTRLTVV.

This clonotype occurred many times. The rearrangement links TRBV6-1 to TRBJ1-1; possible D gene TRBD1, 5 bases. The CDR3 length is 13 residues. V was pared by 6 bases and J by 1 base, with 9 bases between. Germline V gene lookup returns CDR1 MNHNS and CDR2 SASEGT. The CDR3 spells CASRSGTNTEAFF. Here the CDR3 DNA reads TGTGCCAGCAGATCCGGGACGAACACTGAAGCTTTCTTT.